This TCR beta chain was retrieved from a study of T-cell reconstitution after alpha-beta-depleted transplantation in children. Study-wide results and limits: About two months after transplant, alpha-beta T cells reportedly came from several hundred expanded graft clones. At day 60, the high TCRbeta diversity found in some patients originated from recipient T cells and thymic progenitors that had survived.

Using unique molecular identifiers, the investigators prepared the TCRbeta library. TCRdb itself ran the PCR reads through MiXCR, one entry per CDR3 protein. Of under 20,000 distinct CDR3 sequences listed, 10% to 15% are singletons. Ten or more counts support this clonotype. Its specificity is not known. CDR3 size: 16 residues. The germline V gene has CDR1 DFQATT and CDR2 SNEGSKA (reference sequence). V shed 3 bases, J shed 2 bases, and the junction held 12 bases outside the gene matches. This sample comprised PBMCs, mostly from graft donor cells, obtained 60 days after TCRalphabeta/CD19-depleted stem cell transplant. V usage is TRBV20-1 and J usage is TRBJ1-1; TRBD1 matches at 7 bases. The source of this sequence is a female patient between 2 and 15 years old who had a stem cell transplant for congenital amegakaryocytic thrombocytopenia, so the T cells may come from the graft donor. CDR3 in amino acids: CSASQDRWLGNTEAFF. As DNA, the CDR3 is TGCAGTGCTAGTCAGGACAGGTGGCTTGGAAACACTGAAGCTTTCTTT.